These T cell receptor beta chains were read from a single sample in a study of shared clonotypes between healthy human individuals. Measured with immunoSEQ multiplex PCR; TCRdb has only the in-frame clones, and not every one. In the table there are about a million clones, about 75% of which are singletons. The sequencing sample was made of memory CD4+ T cells sorted from blood. Receptor source: a man aged 18 to 30 in good health. Both conserved end residues are part of each CDR3. The D gene is left open where the match is weak.

V,D,CDR3
TRBV30,.,CAWSTVANTEAFF
TRBV18,.,CASSRNDNSPLHF
TRBV10-3,.,CAISDPAPDTQYF
TRBV6-5,.,CASSYVDEQYF
TRBV4-3,TRBD1,CASSLDRGGSNQPQHF
TRBV30,TRBD2,CAWGGGGEYTDTQYF
TRBV27,.,CASSGRTDNSPLHF
TRBV5-1,.,CASSLGAGEETQYF
TRBV29-1,.,CSVVSGGGQPQHF
TRBV19,.,CARATERPLRDGYTF
TRBV7-2,TRBD2,CASSLWTSGRGETQYF
TRBV30,.,CACFRDYNYGYTF
TRBV9,.,CASSGQNTGELFF
TRBV18,.,CASSQSGTGTDTQYF
TRBV30,.,CAWGDTYGQYF
TRBV7-8,.,CASTSAVLNTEAFF
TRBV18,TRBD2,CASSPSGTSGYEQYF
TRBV6-6,.,CASSPISSDSTDTQYF
TRBV7-3,TRBD1,CASSPGTGAGYTF
TRBV5-1,.,CASSLVGHSSVYF
TRBV5-1,.,CASSSTGQRETQYF
TRBV5-6,.,CASSGPGAPPGYTF
TRBV14,.,CASSQDRRGVGETQYF
TRBV27,.,CASSRGPGRRNTEAFF
TRBV6-5,.,CASSTGQGNSPLHF
TRBV25-1,.,CASSVGGGQPQHF
TRBV5-4,.,CASSFGQGSPSGANVLTF
TRBV10-3,TRBD2,CAISEMGLGGDEQFF
TRBV7-8,.,CASSSTGGSGRSYTF
TRBV5-1,.,CASSLDRGRIYEQYF
TRBV19,.,CASKTSGGTEAFF
TRBV30,TRBD1,CAWSDRDRGLSTEAFF
TRBV5-1,TRBD1,CASSSRQGASGEQFF
TRBV7-9,.,CASSLNRGENTEAFF
TRBV18,TRBD1,CASSPTGAVWANVLTF
TRBV18,.,CASSPFDRLGNEQYF
TRBV19,.,CASRRGAESNQPQHF
TRBV7-2,TRBD2,CASSLAAGLYEQYF
TRBV9,.,CASSLPGGGTDTQYF
TRBV28,TRBD1,CASSSGGSSGNTIYF
TRBV15,.,CATSAPSEGLGQFF
TRBV21-1,.,CASSKATGQFYGYTF
TRBV11-1,TRBD2,CASSLVTLGGTNTGELFF
TRBV9,.,CASSQGTTGSGEQFF
TRBV10-3,.,CAISSGEDETQYF
TRBV4-3,TRBD2,CASSQAGGPYEQYF
TRBV6-5,.,CASTEEGGSTDTQYF
TRBV5-1,TRBD1,CASQEDRVVCSYEQYF
TRBV6-5,.,CASSYSNKQETQYF
TRBV18,TRBD1,CASSPDRGYGYTF
TRBV6-1,.,CASSEPGANYGYTF
TRBV7-9,TRBD1,CASSLARQGSNSPLHF
TRBV30,.,CAWGYQANEKLFF
TRBV19,.,CASSIGISIRGTEAFF
TRBV4-1,.,CASSQDQDSRGNQPQHF
TRBV27,.,CASSRGQNTGELFF